This T cell receptor beta chain was recovered during a study of blood T cell repertoires in COVID-19. Per the study methods: Reference gene primers were amplified, and this amplification served to estimate nucleated cell counts. Produced via immunoSEQ multiplex PCR; TCRdb's table is partial and in-frame only. Clone size and V and J calls were adopted from that table, with D and trimming inferred from the DNA. The data show hundreds of thousands of clones, with approximately 86% seen just once and more than 8.5% held by the top ten. Germline lookup yields CDR1 SGHAT and CDR2 FQNNGV. The CDR3 extends over 17 amino acids. V dropped 2 bases and J dropped 0 bases, with 14 bases sitting between them. For recovered donors of Cohort 3, there were two negative PCRs, clearance, or symptom resolution.

What was sequenced was PBMCs or T cells enriched from blood (not recorded which). This chain uses TRBV11-2 with TRBJ2-1, with D possibly TRBD1 on 6 matching bases. This TCR came from a woman aged 18 to 35 who had recovered from COVID-19. CDR3 sequence (DNA): TGTGCCAGCAGCTTAAGGGGGTGGCAAAGCTCCTACAATGAGCAGTTCTTC. Its protein is CASSLRGWQSSYNEQFF.